What follows are 27 T cell receptor beta chains derived from one specimen sequenced in a study of T cells in Graves' hyperthyroidism and ophthalmopathy. RNA transcripts served as the template for amplifying TCR beta CDR3 regions. Carried out on the TCR CDR3, a first-round RT-PCR used the HTBI primer set. TCRdb re-derived calls from the multiplex PCR reads in MiXCR, one entry per CDR3 protein. The sample lists approximately 600,000 distinct CDR3 sequences, approximately 15% occurring once. Sequenced material: blood. Receptors were obtained from a young woman with Graves' ophthalmopathy.

This clonotype was recorded once. The chain has TRBV12-5 and TRBJ2-1; 16 bases are shared with TRBD2. The CDR3 contains 18 residues. The germline gives CDR1 LGHNT, CDR2 FRNRAP. V lost 4 bases, J lost 3 bases, and 6 bases stayed unmatched. CDR3: CASGWGLAGGLFYNEQFF. In DNA form, the CDR3 reads TGTGCTAGTGGTTGGGGACTAGCGGGAGGGCTATTCTACAATGAGCAGTTCTTC.

This clonotype appeared a few times. V and J are TRBV14 and TRBJ1-1; D gene unclear. In germline, CDR1 is SGHDN, CDR2 FVKESK. The V gene lost 6 bases and the J gene lost 6 bases, with 14 bases spanning the gap. CDR3 size: 13 residues. The CDR3 DNA reads as TGTGCCAGCAGTCTTTGGTCTCTCGCTGAAGCTTTCTTT. Amino acid sequence: CASSLWSLAEAFF. The full variable domain, completed using reference TRBV14 and TRBJ1-1, is EAGVTQFPSHSVIEKGQTVTLRCDPISGHDNLYWYRRVMGKEIKFLLHFVKESKQDESGMPNNRFLAERTGGTYSTLKVQPAELEDSGVYFCASSLWSLAEAFFGQGTRLTVV.

The sample holds a few counts of this clonotype. The chain couples TRBV7-9 to TRBJ2-3, with 7 bases that match TRBD2. V lost 5 bases to trimming and J lost 5 bases; unmatched junction nucleotides: 13. The CDR3 is 16 amino acids. The germline CDR1 and CDR2 sequences are SEHNR and FQNEAQ (reference sequence). This chain's CDR3 is CASSPRAGAGIDTQYF. In DNA, the CDR3 is TGTGCCAGCAGCCCCCGGGCGGGAGCGGGGATAGATACGCAGTATTTT.

Only a few counts were recorded for this clonotype. CDR3 protein: CASSLYPGQGYGYTF. The CDR3 nucleotides read TGTGCCAGCAGTTTATATCCCGGACAGGGCTATGGCTACACCTTC. The rearrangement joins TRBV27 to TRBJ1-2; 8 bases align to TRBD1. After removal of 1 base from V and 4 bases from J, the junction contained 5 bases not matched to a gene. The V gene's germline CDR1 is MNHEY and CDR2 SMNVEV (reference sequence). This CDR3 has 15 residues.

On this clonotype itself: A read error is possible here, since a much larger clone lies one base away. The CDR3 region is CASNGSGNTIYF. CDR3 bases: TGTGCCAGTAATGGCTCTGGAAACACCATATATTTT. The chain links TRBV12-3 or TRBV12-4 to TRBJ1-3; D is ambiguous. V was shortened by 9 bases and J by 0 bases, with 6 bases between the two germline ends. The CDR3 is 12 amino acids.

The genes are TRBV18 and TRBJ1-6; 7 bases agree with TRBD1. V was clipped by 5 bases and J by 13 bases; unmatched bases: 11. The CDR3 extends over 14 amino acids. Germline values: CDR1 KGHSH, CDR2 LQKENI. CDR3 in DNA: TGTGCCAGCTCATCATCGGCAGGGGGTTCGCCCCTCCACTTT. This gives the protein CASSSSAGGSPLHF.

This clonotype has ten or more counts. V is TRBV28 and J is TRBJ2-1, with 9 nucleotides matching TRBD2. J gave up 6 bases and V 1 base, and 10 bases lay outside the gene matches. This CDR3 has 17 residues. Germline CDR1 MDHEN, CDR2 SYDVKM. CDR3 DNA sequence: TGTGCCAGCAGTTTATACTTCGGAGTAGCGGGAGTCAATGAGCAGTTCTTC. Amino acid sequence: CASSLYFGVAGVNEQFF.

This clonotype was counted many times. CDR3 sequence reads: CASSQGDSYEQYF. In DNA, the CDR3 is TGTGCCAGCTCACAGGGGGATTCCTACGAGCAGTACTTC. The gene calls are TRBV18 and TRBJ2-7; D perhaps matches TRBD1 (6 bases). The CDR3 loop spans 13 amino acids. The ends were cut back, 4 bases at V and 1 base at J, with 8 bases in the middle. The germline V gene encodes CDR1 KGHSH and CDR2 LQKENI. Drawing the rest from reference TRBV18 and TRBJ2-7, the complete variable domain is NAGVMQNPRHLVRRRGQEARLRCSPMKGHSHVYWYRQLPEEGLKFMVYLQKENIIDESGMPKERFSAEFPKEGPSILRIQQVVRGDSAAYFCASSQGDSYEQYFGPGTRLTVT.

This clonotype occurred a few times. The V and J genes are TRBV5-4 and TRBJ1-5; TRBD1 might be the D (5 bases). Germline V lookup: CDR1 SGHNT, CDR2 YYREEE (reference sequence). CDR3 length equals 15 residues. The V gene lost 0 bases and the J gene lost 1 base, with 8 bases spanning the gap. As DNA, the CDR3 is TGTGCCAGCAGCTTGGGGGGCAACAGCAATCAGCCCCAGCATTTT. It is translated as CASSLGGNSNQPQHF. Full variable domain (rest looked up from reference TRBV5-4 and TRBJ1-5): ETGVTQSPTHLIKTRGQQVTLRCSSQSGHNTVSWYQQALGQGPQFIFQYYREEENGRGNFPPRFSGLQFPNYSSELNVNALELDDSALYLCASSLGGNSNQPQHFGDGTRLSIL.

This clonotype showed up many times. V gene TRBV18 combines with J gene TRBJ1-1; TRBD1 aligns across 9 bases. Germline V gives CDR1 KGHSH, CDR2 LQKENI. Losses at the gene ends were 5 bases for V and 6 bases for J; bases not matched to a gene: 10. This CDR3 is 15 amino acids long. CDR3 region: CASSFDRGFTAEAFF. CDR3 coding DNA: TGTGCCAGCTCATTTGACAGGGGGTTTACCGCTGAAGCTTTCTTT.

Many counts were recorded for this clonotype. The J gene is TRBJ2-5, the V gene TRBV30; the match to TRBD2 covers 15 bases. The CDR3 is 16 residues long. The V gene's germline CDR1 is GTSNPN and CDR2 SVGIG (reference sequence). V was clipped by 3 bases and J by 5 bases; unmatched bases: 7. The DNA of the CDR3 is TGTGCCTGGAGCGGACTAGCGGGAGGGCCGAGGGAGACCCAGTACTTC. Its protein is CAWSGLAGGPRETQYF.

This clonotype was seen many times. V usage is TRBV27 and J usage is TRBJ2-3, with 8 nucleotides matching TRBD1. The CDR3 loop spans 15 amino acids. Germline loops: CDR1 MNHEY, CDR2 SMNVEV (reference sequence). V gave up 6 bases and J gave up 0 bases; unmatched junction bases: 5. As DNA, the CDR3 is TGTGCCAGCAGGAAGGGACAGGCTAGCACAGATACGCAGTATTTT. Its protein product is CASRKGQASTDTQYF.

This clonotype was counted a few times. The rearrangement uses TRBV5-1 and TRBJ2-7; D is ambiguous. Germline assignment: CDR1 SGHRS and CDR2 YFSETQ. The CDR3 totals 16 residues. V was cut by 4 bases and J by 0 bases, with 17 bases left in between. The CDR3 DNA sequence: TGCGCCAGCAGCCCCAGTTCCGCAGCCCTCTCCTACGAGCAGTACTTC. Its translation is CASSPSSAALSYEQYF.

This clonotype occurred many times. The chain joins TRBV7-2 to TRBJ2-1; D remains unclear. The CDR3 consists of 16 residues. The ends were cut back, 4 bases at V and 0 bases at J, with 13 bases in the middle. CDR1 is SGHTA and CDR2 is FQGNSA in the germline V gene. DNA for the CDR3: TGTGCCAGCAGCTCCCCGGCCCTGGGCTCCTACAATGAGCAGTTCTTC. Its protein is CASSSPALGSYNEQFF.

This clonotype was seen only a few times. CDR3 bases: TGTGCCAGCAGCTCATCGGGTAATTTAGGCACTGAAGCTTTCTTT. The encoded protein is CASSSSGNLGTEAFF. The chain recombines TRBV6-1 with TRBJ1-1; D unresolved. Germline values: CDR1 MNHNS, CDR2 SASEGT. V shed 6 bases and J shed 4 bases, with 18 bases lying between them. The CDR3 has 15 residues.

This clonotype has only a few counts. The V call is TRBV19, the J call TRBJ2-1, with TRBD2 identical over 10 bases. There are 15 residues in the CDR3. Germline V gene lookup returns CDR1 LNHDA and CDR2 SQIVND (reference sequence). Trimming took 4 bases from V and 9 from J; bases not matched to a gene: 9. The CDR3 bases are TGTGCCAGTAGTAGTAAGCGGGAGGGTGTCAGTGAGCAGTTCTTC. Protein product: CASSSKREGVSEQFF.

This clonotype appeared many times. The chain links TRBV30 to TRBJ1-5; the match to TRBD1 covers 8 bases. This CDR3 has 14 amino acids. V trimming: 1 base; J trimming: 7 bases; junction bases outside the gene matches: 6. Germline V gives CDR1 GTSNPN, CDR2 SVGIG (reference sequence). CDR3 nucleotide sequence: TGTGCCTGGAGTGCCCAGACAGGGGCCCAGCCCCAGCATTTT. It yields the protein CAWSAQTGAQPQHF.

At least ten counts were recorded for this clonotype. Here the CDR3 DNA reads TGTGCCAGCAGCCTAAATCCGGGGGGAGGGGAGACCCAGTACTTC. Amino acid sequence: CASSLNPGGGETQYF. This rearrangement joins TRBV7-3 to TRBJ2-5; 7 bases fit TRBD2. The CDR3 extends over 15 amino acids. Germline V gene sequence: CDR1 SGHTA, CDR2 FQGTGA. Trimming at V came to 5 bases and at J to 5 bases, leaving 11 bases not matched to a gene.

In this sample, this clonotype turned up many times. The chain recombines TRBV3-1 with TRBJ1-2; 8 nucleotides line up with TRBD1. With V trimmed by 0 bases and J by 7 bases, 7 bases remained unmatched. The CDR3 is 15 amino acids. The V gene's germline CDR1 is LGHDT and CDR2 YNNKEL (reference sequence). The CDR3, as DNA: TGTGCCAGCAGCCAAGATCTAACAGGGGGTCTTGGCTACACCTTC. This gives the protein CASSQDLTGGLGYTF.

This clonotype was recorded at least ten times. The chain combines TRBV30 with TRBJ2-1, with TRBD1 as a possible D gene (5 bases). Germline CDR1 is GTSNPN and CDR2 is SVGIG (reference sequence). V gave up 0 bases and J gave up 3 bases, with 12 bases separating them. This CDR3 is built from 15 residues. As DNA, the CDR3 is TGTGCCTGGAGTGTACCCAGGGTGGGCTACAATGAGCAGTTCTTC. As protein: CAWSVPRVGYNEQFF.

The rearrangement uses TRBV5-4 and TRBJ2-5; D gene ambiguous. The CDR3 contains 14 residues. The germline CDR1 and CDR2 sequences are SGHNT and YYREEE (reference sequence). Trimming cost V 3 bases and J 0 bases, with 9 bases left between them. The CDR3 nucleotides read TGTGCCAGCAGCTGGTCGGCCAACCAAGAGACCCAGTACTTC. It specifies CASSWSANQETQYF.

This clonotype was seen a few times. The V call is TRBV10-3, the J call TRBJ1-2; D perhaps matches TRBD1 (5 bases). The V end was cut by 8 bases, the J end by 7 bases, with 8 bases between. Per germline, CDR1 ENHRY and CDR2 SYGVKD. The CDR3 spans 10 residues. The CDR3 loop reads CAIGGSGYTF. As DNA, the CDR3 is TGTGCCATCGGGGGGTCTGGCTACACCTTC.

This chain links TRBV9 with TRBJ2-1, with 8 bases identical to TRBD1. The V and J ends lost 0 bases and 5 bases, in that order; junction bases with no gene match: 7. Germline CDR1 reads SGDLS; CDR2 reads YYNGEE. This CDR3 spans 16 amino acids. CDR3 nucleotide sequence: TGTGCCAGCAGCGTAGGGACAGGGAGGTCGGACAATGAGCAGTTCTTC. Amino acids: CASSVGTGRSDNEQFF.

Many counts were recorded for this clonotype. The chain is built from TRBV29-1 and TRBJ2-3; possibly TRBD1 for D (8 bases). Trimming cost V 4 bases and J 4 bases, with 12 bases left between them. This CDR3 is built from 13 residues. Germline V gives CDR1 SQVTM, CDR2 ANQGSEA. In nucleotides, the CDR3 is TGCAGCGTTGGACAGGGGAGGGCAGATACGCAGTATTTT. The encoded protein is CSVGQGRADTQYF.

With regard to this clonotype: A much larger clone sits a single nucleotide away, making a read error possible. Since no conserved phenylalanine or tryptophan closes the CDR3, a read error is the likely cause. The chain employs TRBV12-3 or TRBV12-4 and TRBJ2-7; possible D gene TRBD2, 6 bases. V was clipped by 8 bases and J by 5 bases, with 13 bases between them. This CDR3 spans 12 amino acids. The CDR3 sequence: CASHGTPDEQYL. The CDR3 DNA sequence: TGTGCCAGCCACGGGACTCCGGACGAGCAGTACCTC.

Many counts were recorded for this clonotype. The J gene is TRBJ1-4, the V gene TRBV11-2, with 11 bases lining up with TRBD1. This CDR3 contains 15 residues. Germline CDR1 is SGHAT and CDR2 is FQNNGV. Trimming at V came to 3 bases and at J to 7 bases, leaving 4 bases not matched to a gene. CDR3 protein: CASSLDRGHGEKLFF. The CDR3 DNA reads as TGTGCCAGCAGCTTGGACAGGGGGCACGGTGAAAAACTGTTTTTT. The entire variable domain, with the rest obtained from reference TRBV11-2 and TRBJ1-4, is as follows: EAGVAQSPRYKIIEKRQSVAFWCNPISGHATLYWYQQILGQGPKLLIQFQNNGVVDDSQLPKDRFSAERLKGVDSTLKIQPAKLEDSAVYLCASSLDRGHGEKLFFGSGTQLSVL.

Turning to this clonotype: With a much larger clone just one base away, this may be a read error. The V and J genes are TRBV27 and TRBJ2-1; D possibly corresponds to TRBD2 (6 bases). The CDR3 totals 14 residues. CDR1 MNHEY and CDR2 SMNVEV come from the germline V gene (reference sequence). The CDR3 region has the DNA TGTACCAGCAGTTTATCTCTGGGGGAGGCTGAGCAGTTCTTC. This codes for CTSSLSLGEAEQFF.